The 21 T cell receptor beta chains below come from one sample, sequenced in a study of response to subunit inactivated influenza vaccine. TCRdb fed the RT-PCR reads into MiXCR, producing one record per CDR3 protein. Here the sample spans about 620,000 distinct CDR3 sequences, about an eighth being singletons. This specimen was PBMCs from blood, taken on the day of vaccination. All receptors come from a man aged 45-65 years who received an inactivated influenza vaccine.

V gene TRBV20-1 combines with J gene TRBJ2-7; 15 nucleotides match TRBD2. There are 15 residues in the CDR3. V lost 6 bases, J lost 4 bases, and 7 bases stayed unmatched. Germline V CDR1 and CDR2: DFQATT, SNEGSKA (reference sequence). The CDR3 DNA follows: TGCAGTGCATACCCGGGACTAGCGGGAGGTTACGAGCAGTACTTC. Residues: CSAYPGLAGGYEQYF.

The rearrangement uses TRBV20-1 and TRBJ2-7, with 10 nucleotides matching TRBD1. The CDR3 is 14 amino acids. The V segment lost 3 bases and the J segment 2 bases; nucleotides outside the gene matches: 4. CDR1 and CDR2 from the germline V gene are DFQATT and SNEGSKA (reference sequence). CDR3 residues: CSARTGGYTYEQYF. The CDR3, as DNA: TGCAGTGCTAGGACAGGGGGCTACACCTACGAGCAGTACTTC.

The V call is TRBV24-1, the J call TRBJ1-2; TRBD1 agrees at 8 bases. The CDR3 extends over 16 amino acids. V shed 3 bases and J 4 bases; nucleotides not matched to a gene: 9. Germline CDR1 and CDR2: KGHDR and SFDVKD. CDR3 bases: TGTGCCACCAGTGATCCCCGGACAGGGTCGGTCTATGGCTACACCTTC. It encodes CATSDPRTGSVYGYTF.

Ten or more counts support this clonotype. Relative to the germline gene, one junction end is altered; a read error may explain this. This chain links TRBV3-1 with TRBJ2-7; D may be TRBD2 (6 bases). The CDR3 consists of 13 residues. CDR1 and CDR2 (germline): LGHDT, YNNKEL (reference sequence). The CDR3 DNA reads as TGTGCCAGCAGCCAAGATAGGGCGGGACGGGCACACTTC. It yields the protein CASSQDRAGRAHF.

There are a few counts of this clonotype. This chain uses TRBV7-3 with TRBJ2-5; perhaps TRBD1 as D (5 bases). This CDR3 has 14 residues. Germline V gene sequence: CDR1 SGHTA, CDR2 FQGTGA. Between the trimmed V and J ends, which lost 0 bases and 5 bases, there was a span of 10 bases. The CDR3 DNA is TGTGCCAGCAGCTTAACGGTCAGGGATGAGACCCAGTACTTC. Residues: CASSLTVRDETQYF.

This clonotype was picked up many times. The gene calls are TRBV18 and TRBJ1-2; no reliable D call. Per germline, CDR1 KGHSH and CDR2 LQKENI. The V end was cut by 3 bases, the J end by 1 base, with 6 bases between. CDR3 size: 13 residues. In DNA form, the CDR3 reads TGTGCCAGCTCACCCGAGATTAACTATGGCTACACCTTC. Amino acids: CASSPEINYGYTF.

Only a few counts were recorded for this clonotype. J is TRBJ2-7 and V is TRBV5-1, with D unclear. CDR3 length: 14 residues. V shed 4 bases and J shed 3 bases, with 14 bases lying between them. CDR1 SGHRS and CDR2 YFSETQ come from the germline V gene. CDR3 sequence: CASSEDARIYEQYF. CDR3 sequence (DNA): TGCGCCAGCAGCGAGGACGCCCGGATCTACGAGCAGTACTTC.

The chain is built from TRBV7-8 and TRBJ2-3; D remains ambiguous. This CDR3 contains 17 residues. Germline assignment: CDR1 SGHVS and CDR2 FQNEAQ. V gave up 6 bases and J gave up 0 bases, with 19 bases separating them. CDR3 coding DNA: TGTGCCAGCAGTTGGCAGAGGACCCTTCCAAGCACAGATACGCAGTATTTT. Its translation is CASSWQRTLPSTDTQYF.

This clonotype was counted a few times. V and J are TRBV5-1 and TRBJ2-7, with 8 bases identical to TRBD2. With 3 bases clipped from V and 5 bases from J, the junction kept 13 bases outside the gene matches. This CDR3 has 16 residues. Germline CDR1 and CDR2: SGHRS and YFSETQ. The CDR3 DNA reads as TGCGCCAGCAGCTCATACTCAACCCGAGCGGGAGACGAGCAGTACTTC. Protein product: CASSSYSTRAGDEQYF.

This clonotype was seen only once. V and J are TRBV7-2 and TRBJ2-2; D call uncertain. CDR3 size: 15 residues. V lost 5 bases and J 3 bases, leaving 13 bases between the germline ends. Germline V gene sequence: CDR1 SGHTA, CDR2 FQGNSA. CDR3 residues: CASSLRNGYTGELFF. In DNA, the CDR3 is TGTGCCAGCAGCCTCCGTAACGGCTACACCGGGGAGCTGTTTTTT.

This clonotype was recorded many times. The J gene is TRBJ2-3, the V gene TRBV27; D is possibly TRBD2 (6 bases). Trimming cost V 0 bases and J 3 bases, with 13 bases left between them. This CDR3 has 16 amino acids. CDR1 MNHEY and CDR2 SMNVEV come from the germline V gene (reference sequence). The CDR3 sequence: CASSLSLAGRTDTQYF. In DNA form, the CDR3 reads TGTGCCAGCAGTTTATCGTTGGCGGGACGGACAGATACGCAGTATTTT.

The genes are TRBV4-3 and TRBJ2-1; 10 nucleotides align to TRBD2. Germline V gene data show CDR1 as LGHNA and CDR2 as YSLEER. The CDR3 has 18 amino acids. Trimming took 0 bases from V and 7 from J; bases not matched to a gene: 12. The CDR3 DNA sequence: TGCGCCAGCAGCCAAGATTCCCTTGGCCTAGCGGGAGATAATGAGCAGTTCTTC. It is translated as CASSQDSLGLAGDNEQFF.

Here the CDR3 DNA reads TGCAGTGCTAGAGATGATGGCAGCTTTGGCTACACCTTC. Translation gives CSARDDGSFGYTF. The genes are TRBV20-1 and TRBJ1-2; unclear D gene. The CDR3 has 13 residues. Germline V gene data show CDR1 as DFQATT and CDR2 as SNEGSKA (reference sequence). V gave up 0 bases and J gave up 7 bases, with 12 bases separating them.

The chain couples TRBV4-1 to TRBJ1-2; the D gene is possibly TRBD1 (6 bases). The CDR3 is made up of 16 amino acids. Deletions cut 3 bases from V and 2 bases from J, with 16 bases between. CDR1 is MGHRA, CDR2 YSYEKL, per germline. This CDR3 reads CASSQSAGTSNYGYTF. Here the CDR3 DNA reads TGCGCCAGCAGCCAGTCTGCCGGGACATCCAACTATGGCTACACCTTC.

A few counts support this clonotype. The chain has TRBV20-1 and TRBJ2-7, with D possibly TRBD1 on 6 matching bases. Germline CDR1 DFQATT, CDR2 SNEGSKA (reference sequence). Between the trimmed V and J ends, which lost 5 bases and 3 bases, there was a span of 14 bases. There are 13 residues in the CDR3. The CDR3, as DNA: TGCAGTGCTGGGGGCAAAGTCTACTACGAGCAGTACTTC. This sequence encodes CSAGGKVYYEQYF.

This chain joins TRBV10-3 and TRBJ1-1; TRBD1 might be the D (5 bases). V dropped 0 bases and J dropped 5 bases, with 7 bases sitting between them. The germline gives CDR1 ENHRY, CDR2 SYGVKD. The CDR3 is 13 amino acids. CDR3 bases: TGTGCCATCAGTGAGTCCCGGGGGACTGAAGCTTTCTTT. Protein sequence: CAISESRGTEAFF.

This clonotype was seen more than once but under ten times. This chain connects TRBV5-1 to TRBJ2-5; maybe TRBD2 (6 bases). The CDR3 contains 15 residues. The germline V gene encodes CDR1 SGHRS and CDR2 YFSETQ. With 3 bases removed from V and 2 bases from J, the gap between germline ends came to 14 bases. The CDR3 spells CASSSGLAGQETQYF. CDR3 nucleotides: TGCGCCAGCAGCTCAGGCCTGGCGGGACAAGAGACCCAGTACTTC.

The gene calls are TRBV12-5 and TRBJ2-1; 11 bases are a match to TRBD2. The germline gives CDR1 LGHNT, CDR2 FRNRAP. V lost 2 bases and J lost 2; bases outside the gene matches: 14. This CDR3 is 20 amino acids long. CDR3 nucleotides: TGTGCTAGTGGTTTGTACCCCCTAGCGGGGGGAGGATTCACCTACAATGAGCAGTTCTTC. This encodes CASGLYPLAGGGFTYNEQFF.

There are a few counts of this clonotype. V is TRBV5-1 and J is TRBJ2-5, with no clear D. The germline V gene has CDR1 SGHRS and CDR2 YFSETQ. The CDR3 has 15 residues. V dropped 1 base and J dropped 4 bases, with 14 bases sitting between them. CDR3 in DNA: TGCGCCAGCAGCTTGTCGGCAGTATCCGCAGAGACCCAGTACTTC. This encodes CASSLSAVSAETQYF.

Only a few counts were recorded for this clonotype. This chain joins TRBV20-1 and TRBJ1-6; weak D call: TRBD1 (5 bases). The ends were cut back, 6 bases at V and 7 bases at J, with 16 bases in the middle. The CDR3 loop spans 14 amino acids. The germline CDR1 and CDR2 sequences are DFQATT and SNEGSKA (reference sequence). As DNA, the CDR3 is TGCAGTGCCCCGGGGCGCAGGGAGAATTCACCCCTCCACTTT. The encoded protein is CSAPGRRENSPLHF.

The CDR3 reads CAIKAGELYEQYF. In DNA, the CDR3 is TGTGCCATCAAGGCGGGCGAACTCTACGAGCAGTACTTC. The chain carries TRBV10-3 and TRBJ2-7, with D possibly TRBD2 on 5 matching bases. V lost 7 bases and J 3 bases, leaving 13 bases between the germline ends. Germline lookup yields CDR1 ENHRY and CDR2 SYGVKD. The length of the CDR3 is 13 residues.